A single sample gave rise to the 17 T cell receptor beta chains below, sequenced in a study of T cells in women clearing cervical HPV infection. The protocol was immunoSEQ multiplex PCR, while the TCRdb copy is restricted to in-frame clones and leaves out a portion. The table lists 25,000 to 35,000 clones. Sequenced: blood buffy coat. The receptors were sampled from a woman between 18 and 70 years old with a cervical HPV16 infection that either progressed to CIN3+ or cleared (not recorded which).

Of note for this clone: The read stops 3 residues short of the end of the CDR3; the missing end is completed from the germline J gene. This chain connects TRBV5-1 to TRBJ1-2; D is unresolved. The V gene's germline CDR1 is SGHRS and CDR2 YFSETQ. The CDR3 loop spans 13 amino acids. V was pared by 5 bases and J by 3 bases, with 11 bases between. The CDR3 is CASSPQVDYGYTF. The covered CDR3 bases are TGCGCCAGCAGTCCTCAGGTGGACTATGGC.

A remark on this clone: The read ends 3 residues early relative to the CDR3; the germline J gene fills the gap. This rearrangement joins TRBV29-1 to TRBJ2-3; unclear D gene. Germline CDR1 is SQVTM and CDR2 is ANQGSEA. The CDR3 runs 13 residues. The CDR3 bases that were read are TGCAGCGCCGCCGGCGGTCGCAATCAGCCG. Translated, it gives CSAAGGRNQP. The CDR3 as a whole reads CSAAGGRNQPQYF.

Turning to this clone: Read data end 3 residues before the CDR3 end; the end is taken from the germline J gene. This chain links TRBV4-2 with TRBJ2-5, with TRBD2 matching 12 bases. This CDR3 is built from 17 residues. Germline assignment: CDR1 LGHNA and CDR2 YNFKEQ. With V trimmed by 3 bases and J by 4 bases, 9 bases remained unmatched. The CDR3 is CASSQRILAGGVETQYF. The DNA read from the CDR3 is TGTGCCAGCAGCCAGCGAATACTAGCGGGAGGTGTAGAGACC.

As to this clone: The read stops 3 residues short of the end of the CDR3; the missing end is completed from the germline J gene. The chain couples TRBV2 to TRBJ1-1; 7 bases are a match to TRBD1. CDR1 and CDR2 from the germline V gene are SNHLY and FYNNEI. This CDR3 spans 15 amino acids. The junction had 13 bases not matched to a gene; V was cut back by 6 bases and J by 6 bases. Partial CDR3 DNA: TGTGCCAGCAGGGGCTCGACAGGGCGAAATGCTGAA. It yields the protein CASRGSTGRNAE. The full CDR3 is CASRGSTGRNAEAFF.

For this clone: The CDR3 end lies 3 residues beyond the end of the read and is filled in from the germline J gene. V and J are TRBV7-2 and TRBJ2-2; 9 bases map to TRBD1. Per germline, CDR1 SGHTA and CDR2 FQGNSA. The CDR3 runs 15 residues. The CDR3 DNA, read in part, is TGTGCCAGCAGCTCCCGTCCGGGACAGGGTGAAAAG. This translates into CASSSRPGQGEK. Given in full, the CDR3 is CASSSRPGQGEKLFF.

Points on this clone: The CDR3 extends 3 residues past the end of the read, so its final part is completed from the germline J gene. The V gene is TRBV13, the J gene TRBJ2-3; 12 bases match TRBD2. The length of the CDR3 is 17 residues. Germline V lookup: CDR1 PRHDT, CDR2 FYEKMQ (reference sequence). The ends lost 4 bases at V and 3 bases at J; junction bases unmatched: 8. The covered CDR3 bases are TGTGCCAGCAGCTCCAGACTAGCGGGAGCCGCGACAGATACG. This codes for CASSSRLAGAATDT. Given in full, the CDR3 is CASSSRLAGAATDTQYF.

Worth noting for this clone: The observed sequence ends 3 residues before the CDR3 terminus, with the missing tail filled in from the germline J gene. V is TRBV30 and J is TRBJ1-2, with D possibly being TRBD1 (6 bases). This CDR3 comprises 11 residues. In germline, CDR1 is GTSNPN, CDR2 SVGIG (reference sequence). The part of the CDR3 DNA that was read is TGTGCCTGGAGTGCCTCAGGGGCC. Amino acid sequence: CAWSASGA. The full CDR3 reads CAWSASGAYTF.

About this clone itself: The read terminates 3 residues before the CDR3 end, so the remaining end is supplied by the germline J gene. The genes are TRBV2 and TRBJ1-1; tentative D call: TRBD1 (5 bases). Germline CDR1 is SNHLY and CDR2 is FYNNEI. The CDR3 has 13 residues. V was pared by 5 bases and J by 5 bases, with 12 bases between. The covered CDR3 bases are TGTGCCAGCAGTAGAACAGAGGGGACTGAA. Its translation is CASSRTEGTE. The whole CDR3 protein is CASSRTEGTEAFF. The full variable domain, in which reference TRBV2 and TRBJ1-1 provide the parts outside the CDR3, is EPEVTQTPSHQVTQMGQEVILRCVPISNHLYFYWYRQILGQKVEFLVSFYNNEISEKSEIFDDQFSVERPDGSNFTLKIRSTKLEDSAMYFCASSRTEGTEAFFGQGTRLTVV.

Here the CDR3 reads CASSKLFRQPQHF. The sequenced part of the CDR3 DNA is TGTGCCAGTAGTAAACTCTTTCGGCAGCCC. The V call is TRBV19, the J call TRBJ1-5; no clear D gene. The read terminates 3 residues ahead of where the CDR3 ends, so the germline J gene completes it. This CDR3 region has 13 residues. CDR1 LNHDA and CDR2 SQIVND come from the germline V gene (reference sequence). The V end lost 4 bases, the J end lost 7 bases, and 11 bases lay between the germline ends.

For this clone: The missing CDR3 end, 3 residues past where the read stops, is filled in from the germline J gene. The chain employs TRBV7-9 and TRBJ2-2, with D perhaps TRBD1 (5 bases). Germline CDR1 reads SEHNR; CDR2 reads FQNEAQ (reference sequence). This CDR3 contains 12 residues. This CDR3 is CASSFRGEKLFF. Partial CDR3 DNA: TGTGCCAGCAGCTTTAGGGGCGAGAAG.

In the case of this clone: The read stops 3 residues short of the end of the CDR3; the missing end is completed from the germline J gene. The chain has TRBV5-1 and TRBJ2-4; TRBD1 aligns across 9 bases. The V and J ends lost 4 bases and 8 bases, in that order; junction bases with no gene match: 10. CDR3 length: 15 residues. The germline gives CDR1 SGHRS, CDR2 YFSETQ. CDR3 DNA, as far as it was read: TGCGCCAGCAGCCGTCTGGGACAGGGTGGGGACATT. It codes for CASSRLGQGGDI. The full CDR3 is CASSRLGQGGDIQYF.

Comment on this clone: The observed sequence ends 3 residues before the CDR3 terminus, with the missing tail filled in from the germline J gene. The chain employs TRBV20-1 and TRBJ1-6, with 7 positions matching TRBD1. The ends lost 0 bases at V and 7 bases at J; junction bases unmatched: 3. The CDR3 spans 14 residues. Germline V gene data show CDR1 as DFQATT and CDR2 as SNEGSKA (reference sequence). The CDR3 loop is CSAREQGINSPLHF. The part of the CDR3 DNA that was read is TGCAGTGCTAGAGAACAGGGGATAAATTCACCC.

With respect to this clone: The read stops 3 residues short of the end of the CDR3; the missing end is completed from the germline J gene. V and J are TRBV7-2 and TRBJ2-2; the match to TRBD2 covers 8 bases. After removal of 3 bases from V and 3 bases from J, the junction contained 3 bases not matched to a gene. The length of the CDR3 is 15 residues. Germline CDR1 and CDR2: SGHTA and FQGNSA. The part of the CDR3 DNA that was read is TGTGCCAGCAGCTTCACTAGCGGCTACACCGGGGAG. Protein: CASSFTSGYTGE. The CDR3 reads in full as CASSFTSGYTGELFF.

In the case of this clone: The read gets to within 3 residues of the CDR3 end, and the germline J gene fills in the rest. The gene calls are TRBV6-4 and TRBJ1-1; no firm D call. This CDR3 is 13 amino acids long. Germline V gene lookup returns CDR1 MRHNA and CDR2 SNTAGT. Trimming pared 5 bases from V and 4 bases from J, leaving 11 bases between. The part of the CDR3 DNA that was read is TGTGCCAGCAGTTTTCAGGTGGGCACTGAA. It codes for CASSFQVGTE. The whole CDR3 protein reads CASSFQVGTEAFF.

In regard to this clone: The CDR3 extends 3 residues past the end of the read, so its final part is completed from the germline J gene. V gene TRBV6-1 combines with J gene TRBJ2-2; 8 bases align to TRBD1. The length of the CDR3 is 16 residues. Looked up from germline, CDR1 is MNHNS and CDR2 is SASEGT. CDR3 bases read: TGTGCCAGCAGTGAAGCGTTGGGACAGGCTAATGAAAAG. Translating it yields CASSEALGQANEK. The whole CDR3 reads CASSEALGQANEKLFF.

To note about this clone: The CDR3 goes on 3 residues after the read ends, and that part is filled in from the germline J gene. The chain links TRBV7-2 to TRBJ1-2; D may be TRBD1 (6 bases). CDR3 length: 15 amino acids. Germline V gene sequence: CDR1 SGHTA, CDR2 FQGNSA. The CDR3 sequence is CASSLGSGGPETYTF. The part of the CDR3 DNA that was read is TGTGCCAGCAGCTTAGGGAGCGGGGGGCCGGAGACC. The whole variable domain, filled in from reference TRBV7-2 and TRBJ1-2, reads GAGVSQSPSNKVTEKGKDVELRCDPISGHTALYWYRQSLGQGLEFLIYFQGNSAPDKSGLPSDRFSAERTGGSVSTLTIQRTQQEDSAVYLCASSLGSGGPETYTFGSGTRLTVV.

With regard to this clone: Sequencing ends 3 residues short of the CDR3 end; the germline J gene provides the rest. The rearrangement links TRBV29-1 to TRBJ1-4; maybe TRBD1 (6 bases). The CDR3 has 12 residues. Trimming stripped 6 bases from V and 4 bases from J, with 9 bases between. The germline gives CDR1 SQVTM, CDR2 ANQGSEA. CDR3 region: CSVGRGNEKLFF. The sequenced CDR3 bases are TGCAGCGTCGGCAGGGGTAATGAAAAA. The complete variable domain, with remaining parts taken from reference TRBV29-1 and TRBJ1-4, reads SAVISQKPSRDICQRGTSLTIQCQVDSQVTMMFWYRQQPGQSLTLIATANQGSEATYESGFVIDKFPISRPNLTFSTLTVSNMSPEDSSIYLCSVGRGNEKLFFGSGTQLSVL.